A selection of T cell receptor beta chains follows, all from one sample in a study of OX40 agonist ivuxolimab in advanced cancers. The table came from immunoSEQ multiplex PCR; TCRdb's copy has only in-frame clones and leaves some out. Of some 41,000 clones in the sample, 80% to 90% were seen once. Here the sequenced sample was CD4+ or CD8+ T cells sorted from blood, taken in a trial of the OX40 agonist ivuxolimab. The receptors were sampled from an adult with an advanced solid tumor such as melanoma, head and neck, liver or kidney cancer. Both conserved end residues are part of each CDR3. Fields, in order: V gene, D gene, clone size, J gene, CDR3 protein, CDR3 DNA. A D gene is named only where the DNA matches it firmly. Expanded clones get a size class; other rows say once, few or many, or leave the size out.

v_call: TRBV6-4
d_call: NA
clone_size: NA
j_call: TRBJ2-7
cdr3_aa: CASSYATTDYEQYF
cdr3_nt: TGTGCCAGCAGTTACGCCACGACAGACTACGAGCAGTACTTC

v_call: TRBV11-2
d_call: NA
clone_size: NA
j_call: TRBJ2-1
cdr3_aa: CASSLDPGDEQFF
cdr3_nt: TGTGCCAGCAGCTTAGACCCAGGCGATGAGCAGTTCTTC

v_call: TRBV19
d_call: NA
clone_size: NA
j_call: TRBJ1-1
cdr3_aa: CASSPEDTTEAFF
cdr3_nt: TGTGCCAGTAGTCCGGAGGATACCACTGAAGCTTTCTTT

v_call: TRBV5-4
d_call: NA
clone_size: once
j_call: TRBJ2-7
cdr3_aa: CASKPRVGSNEQYF
cdr3_nt: TGTGCCAGTAAACCCCGGGTAGGTTCCAACGAGCAGTACTTC

v_call: TRBV2
d_call: NA
clone_size: once
j_call: TRBJ2-5
cdr3_aa: CASRKDRFSGGQQETQYF
cdr3_nt: TGTGCCAGCAGAAAGGACAGGTTTTCGGGGGGACAGCAAGAGACCCAGTACTTC

v_call: TRBV18
d_call: TRBD1
clone_size: NA
j_call: TRBJ2-3
cdr3_aa: CASSPKRQGLLDTQYF
cdr3_nt: TGTGCCAGCTCACCCAAGAGACAGGGGTTGCTAGATACGCAGTATTTT

v_call: TRBV7-2
d_call: NA
clone_size: once
j_call: TRBJ1-2
cdr3_aa: CASSLPNRAIGYTF
cdr3_nt: TGTGCCAGCAGCTTACCCAACAGGGCAATTGGCTACACCTTC

v_call: TRBV5-1
d_call: NA
clone_size: once
j_call: TRBJ2-1
cdr3_aa: CASSSWTILTNEQFF
cdr3_nt: TGCGCCAGCAGCTCCTGGACCATCCTCACCAATGAGCAGTTCTTC

v_call: TRBV30
d_call: TRBD2
clone_size: NA
j_call: TRBJ2-3
cdr3_aa: CAWTVSGSTDTQYF
cdr3_nt: TGTGCCTGGACGGTTAGCGGGAGTACAGATACGCAGTATTTT

v_call: TRBV7-2
d_call: TRBD2
clone_size: NA
j_call: TRBJ2-7
cdr3_aa: CASNSPGLAVYEQYF
cdr3_nt: TGTGCCAGCAACTCGCCGGGACTAGCGGTCTACGAGCAGTACTTC

v_call: TRBV7-2
d_call: NA
clone_size: NA
j_call: TRBJ1-5
cdr3_aa: CASSPLGQPQHF
cdr3_nt: TGTGCCAGCAGCCCTCTGGGTCAGCCCCAGCATTTT

v_call: TRBV6-1
d_call: NA
clone_size: once
j_call: TRBJ2-7
cdr3_aa: CASSEFPSSYEQYF
cdr3_nt: TGTGCCAGCAGCGAGTTCCCGTCCTCCTACGAGCAGTACTTC

v_call: TRBV2
d_call: NA
clone_size: NA
j_call: TRBJ2-2
cdr3_aa: CASHRDPGELFF
cdr3_nt: TGTGCCAGTCACAGGGATCCCGGGGAGCTGTTTTTT

v_call: TRBV7-9
d_call: NA
clone_size: NA
j_call: TRBJ2-1
cdr3_aa: CASGWGTGYNEQFF
cdr3_nt: TGTGCCAGCGGATGGGGGACGGGATACAATGAGCAGTTCTTC

v_call: TRBV7-3
d_call: NA
clone_size: NA
j_call: TRBJ2-2
cdr3_aa: CASSLVEGGELFF
cdr3_nt: TGTGCCAGCAGCCTCGTCGAGGGCGGGGAGCTGTTTTTT

v_call: TRBV2
d_call: TRBD1
clone_size: NA
j_call: TRBJ2-7
cdr3_aa: CASTQGEQTNGEQYF
cdr3_nt: TGTGCCAGCACCCAGGGGGAACAGACAAACGGCGAGCAGTACTTC

v_call: TRBV19
d_call: TRBD1
clone_size: NA
j_call: TRBJ1-2
cdr3_aa: CASRKQGRDYGYTF
cdr3_nt: TGTGCCAGTAGGAAACAGGGGAGGGACTATGGCTACACCTTC

v_call: TRBV7-7
d_call: TRBD2
clone_size: NA
j_call: TRBJ2-5
cdr3_aa: CASSLASSGGWETQYF
cdr3_nt: TGTGCTAGCAGCTTAGCGTCTAGCGGGGGCTGGGAGACCCAGTACTTC

v_call: TRBV2
d_call: TRBD1
clone_size: NA
j_call: TRBJ2-6
cdr3_aa: CGTGDFSGANVLTF
cdr3_nt: TGTGGGACAGGGGATTTCTCTGGGGCCAACGTCCTGACTTTC

v_call: TRBV5-1
d_call: NA
clone_size: NA
j_call: TRBJ2-5
cdr3_aa: CASSGGPDQETQYF
cdr3_nt: TGCGCCAGCAGCGGGGGGCCGGACCAAGAGACCCAGTACTTC

v_call: TRBV9
d_call: NA
clone_size: NA
j_call: TRBJ2-1
cdr3_aa: CASSQAGDGTSTYNEQFF
cdr3_nt: TGTGCCAGCAGCCAAGCTGGTGACGGGACATCTACCTACAATGAGCAGTTCTTC

v_call: TRBV11-2
d_call: NA
clone_size: once
j_call: TRBJ2-3
cdr3_aa: CASSPGGTGTSTDTQYF
cdr3_nt: TGTGCCAGCAGCCCCGGGGGGACAGGTACTAGCACAGATACGCAGTATTTT

v_call: TRBV29-1
d_call: NA
clone_size: NA
j_call: TRBJ1-5
cdr3_aa: CSVEADGSNQPQHF
cdr3_nt: TGCAGCGTTGAGGCAGATGGCAGCAATCAGCCCCAGCATTTT

v_call: TRBV7-9
d_call: NA
clone_size: few
j_call: TRBJ2-7
cdr3_aa: CASSLDEGYEQYF
cdr3_nt: TGTGCCAGCAGCTTAGACGAAGGATACGAGCAGTACTTC

v_call: TRBV10-3
d_call: NA
clone_size: NA
j_call: TRBJ1-1
cdr3_aa: CAISERADSAFF
cdr3_nt: TGTGCCATCAGTGAGCGCGCAGATAGCGCTTTCTTT

v_call: TRBV9
d_call: TRBD2
clone_size: NA
j_call: TRBJ2-5
cdr3_aa: CASSAGLAGDGETQYF
cdr3_nt: TGTGCCAGCAGCGCGGGACTAGCGGGCGATGGGGAGACCCAGTACTTC

v_call: TRBV5-5
d_call: TRBD1
clone_size: NA
j_call: TRBJ1-6
cdr3_aa: CASSFRDRGFDSPLHF
cdr3_nt: TGTGCCAGCAGCTTTCGGGACAGGGGATTCGATTCACCCCTCCACTTT

v_call: TRBV5-4
d_call: TRBD2
clone_size: NA
j_call: TRBJ2-2
cdr3_aa: CASSLVSGRSNTGELFF
cdr3_nt: TGTGCCAGCAGCTTGGTTAGCGGGAGGTCGAACACCGGGGAGCTGTTTTTT

v_call: TRBV6-5
d_call: NA
clone_size: NA
j_call: TRBJ2-5
cdr3_aa: CASSPGLSSEQYF
cdr3_nt: TGTGCCAGCAGCCCGGGACTTTCGTCTGAGCAGTACTTC

v_call: TRBV5-8
d_call: TRBD2
clone_size: NA
j_call: TRBJ2-3
cdr3_aa: CASRGSGADTQYF
cdr3_nt: TGTGCCAGCAGAGGTAGCGGGGCCGATACGCAGTATTTT

v_call: TRBV14
d_call: TRBD2
clone_size: NA
j_call: TRBJ2-7
cdr3_aa: CASSQVRGVADEQYF
cdr3_nt: TGTGCCAGCAGCCAAGTTCGGGGGGTTGCCGACGAGCAGTACTTC

v_call: TRBV5-6
d_call: NA
clone_size: NA
j_call: TRBJ1-2
cdr3_aa: CASSLVSGTYGYTF
cdr3_nt: TGTGCCAGCAGCTTGGTATCAGGGACGTATGGCTACACCTTC

v_call: TRBV6-6
d_call: TRBD2
clone_size: NA
j_call: TRBJ2-1
cdr3_aa: CASSDSGTSNEQFF
cdr3_nt: TGTGCCAGCAGTGACTCCGGGACTAGCAATGAGCAGTTCTTC

v_call: TRBV25-1
d_call: NA
clone_size: NA
j_call: TRBJ2-7
cdr3_aa: CASSESGVGYEQYF
cdr3_nt: TGTGCCAGCAGTGAATCGGGGGTTGGCTACGAGCAGTACTTC

v_call: TRBV4-1
d_call: NA
clone_size: NA
j_call: TRBJ2-7
cdr3_aa: CASSQNPAFLSSYEQYF
cdr3_nt: TGCGCCAGCAGCCAAAATCCTGCGTTCCTGAGCTCCTACGAGCAGTACTTC

v_call: TRBV18
d_call: TRBD1
clone_size: NA
j_call: TRBJ1-1
cdr3_aa: CASSLGQGGTEAFF
cdr3_nt: TGTGCCAGCTCCCTGGGACAGGGTGGCACTGAAGCTTTCTTT

v_call: TRBV5-1
d_call: TRBD1
clone_size: NA
j_call: TRBJ2-3
cdr3_aa: CASSLVGMTGGDTQYF
cdr3_nt: TGCGCCAGCAGCTTGGTCGGAATGACAGGGGGAGATACGCAGTATTTT

v_call: TRBV18
d_call: TRBD1
clone_size: NA
j_call: TRBJ2-1
cdr3_aa: CASSTGTGSSNEQFF
cdr3_nt: TGTGCCAGCTCAACCGGGACAGGGAGTTCGAATGAGCAGTTCTTC

v_call: TRBV5-1
d_call: NA
clone_size: NA
j_call: TRBJ2-5
cdr3_aa: CASGTYQETQYF
cdr3_nt: TGCGCCAGCGGAACGTACCAAGAGACCCAGTACTTC

v_call: TRBV19
d_call: NA
clone_size: NA
j_call: TRBJ2-7
cdr3_aa: CASSTQGDEQYF
cdr3_nt: TGTGCCAGTAGTACTCAGGGAGACGAGCAGTACTTC

v_call: TRBV27
d_call: TRBD2
clone_size: NA
j_call: TRBJ2-7
cdr3_aa: CASSWTSGASYEQYF
cdr3_nt: TGTGCCAGCAGTTGGACTAGCGGGGCCTCCTACGAGCAGTACTTC

v_call: TRBV2
d_call: NA
clone_size: NA
j_call: TRBJ2-7
cdr3_aa: CASIGVGTTEREQYF
cdr3_nt: TGTGCCAGCATTGGGGTCGGGACCACCGAGAGAGAGCAGTACTTC

v_call: TRBV28
d_call: NA
clone_size: few
j_call: TRBJ2-2
cdr3_aa: CASSPISWGTGELFF
cdr3_nt: TGTGCCAGCAGTCCCATTAGCTGGGGCACCGGGGAGCTGTTTTTT

v_call: TRBV7-9
d_call: NA
clone_size: NA
j_call: TRBJ2-7
cdr3_aa: CASSSTGTSEQYF
cdr3_nt: TGTGCCAGCAGCTCCACAGGGACGAGCGAGCAGTACTTC

v_call: TRBV28
d_call: NA
clone_size: NA
j_call: TRBJ1-1
cdr3_aa: CASSLTGNTEAFF
cdr3_nt: TGTGCCAGCAGTTTGACGGGGAACACTGAAGCTTTCTTT

v_call: TRBV5-1
d_call: TRBD2
clone_size: NA
j_call: TRBJ2-3
cdr3_aa: CASSLSSGPGTDTQYF
cdr3_nt: TGCGCCAGCAGCTTGAGTAGCGGGCCTGGCACAGATACGCAGTATTTT

v_call: TRBV30
d_call: NA
clone_size: NA
j_call: TRBJ2-5
cdr3_aa: CAWSGDTGQETQYF
cdr3_nt: TGTGCCTGGAGTGGGGACACAGGACAAGAGACCCAGTACTTC

v_call: TRBV5-4
d_call: TRBD2
clone_size: NA
j_call: TRBJ2-3
cdr3_aa: CASSTLAGGMGDTQYF
cdr3_nt: TGTGCCAGCAGCACACTAGCGGGAGGGATGGGGGATACGCAGTATTTT

v_call: TRBV19
d_call: TRBD1
clone_size: NA
j_call: TRBJ2-5
cdr3_aa: CATRPGGLETQYF
cdr3_nt: TGTGCTACTCGTCCAGGGGGCCTGGAGACCCAGTACTTC

v_call: TRBV6-1
d_call: TRBD1
clone_size: NA
j_call: TRBJ1-2
cdr3_aa: CASRPGTGLYGYTF
cdr3_nt: TGTGCCAGCAGACCCGGGACAGGGCTCTATGGCTACACCTTC

v_call: TRBV19
d_call: NA
clone_size: NA
j_call: TRBJ2-1
cdr3_aa: CATEEQGYNEQFF
cdr3_nt: TGTGCCACAGAAGAACAGGGCTACAATGAGCAGTTCTTC

v_call: TRBV13
d_call: NA
clone_size: NA
j_call: TRBJ1-1
cdr3_aa: CASSLGGAWMNTEAFF
cdr3_nt: TGTGCCAGCAGCTTAGGGGGGGCTTGGATGAACACTGAAGCTTTCTTT